This note documents a single T cell receptor (beta chain) sequence. Germline CDR1 and CDR2: SGHRS and YFSETQ. Between the trimmed V and J ends, which lost 4 bases and 1 base, there was a span of 18 bases. This CDR3 region has 16 residues. The sample belongs to a study of blood T cell repertoires in COVID-19. Source study methods: Reference gene primer amplification gave estimated nucleated cell counts. The table came from immunoSEQ multiplex PCR; TCRdb's copy has only in-frame clones and leaves some out. The DNA was the basis for D and trimming; V, J and clone size are from that table. This sample has around 29,000 clones, with about 85% found just once.

The chain couples TRBV5-1 to TRBJ2-7, with D perhaps TRBD2 (8 bases). The sequence was collected from a human donor in a cohort sampled during active COVID-19. The source material was peripheral blood. The CDR3: CASSGTDTGGSYEQYF. The CDR3 coding sequence is TGCGCCAGCAGCGGGACAGATACGGGAGGGTCCTACGAGCAGTACTTC. The full variable domain, completed using reference TRBV5-1 and TRBJ2-7, is KAGVTQTPRYLIKTRGQQVTLSCSPISGHRSVSWYQQTPGQGLQFLFEYFSETQRNKGNFPGRFSGRQFSNSRSEMNVSTLELGDSALYLCASSGTDTGGSYEQYFGPGTRLTVT.